This T cell receptor beta chain was observed in a study of shared clonotypes between healthy human individuals. Study-level findings and limits: Donor scarcity curtailed the genetic and exposure-history diversity represented herein. Sharing across four donors was highest in naive CD4 (around 5%) and lowest in memory CD8 (roughly 0.4%). Only blood samples were collected, and tissue repertoires likely differ.

V lost 2 bases to trimming and J lost 1 base, with 15 bases between them. The length of the CDR3 is 17 residues. From germline, CDR1 is SGHDT and CDR2 YYEEEE. Clones were read by immunoSEQ multiplex PCR, and TCRdb kept only the in-frame ones, dropping some. There are 300,000 or so clones in the sample; roughly 70% occur only once, and around a tenth lies in the top ten. To note about this clone: Antigen: not known.

CD4+ cells were split into CD45RA+ naive and CD45RA-negative memory subsets. This clonotype was obtained from a man aged 25 to 40 in good health. The chain carries TRBV5-6 and TRBJ1-4; D possibly corresponds to TRBD1 (5 bases). Input material: memory CD4+ T cells sorted from blood. Subset of the sample: CD45RA-negative fraction. The CDR3 DNA is TGTGCCAGCAGCTTTGGTACGGGGCGCGGAACTAATGAAAAACTGTTTTTT. Its translation: CASSFGTGRGTNEKLFF.